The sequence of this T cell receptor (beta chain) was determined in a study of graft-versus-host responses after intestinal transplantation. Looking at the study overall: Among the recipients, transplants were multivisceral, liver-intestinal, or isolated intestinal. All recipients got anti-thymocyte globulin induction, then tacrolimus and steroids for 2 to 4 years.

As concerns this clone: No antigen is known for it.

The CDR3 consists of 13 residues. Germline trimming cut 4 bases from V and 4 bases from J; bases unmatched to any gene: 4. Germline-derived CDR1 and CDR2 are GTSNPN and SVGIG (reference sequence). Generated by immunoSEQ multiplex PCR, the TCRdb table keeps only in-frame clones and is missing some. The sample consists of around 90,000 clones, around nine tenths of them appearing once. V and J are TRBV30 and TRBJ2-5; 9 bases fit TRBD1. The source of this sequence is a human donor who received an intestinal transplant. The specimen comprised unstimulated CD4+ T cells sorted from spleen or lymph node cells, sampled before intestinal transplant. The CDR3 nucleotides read TGTGCCTGGAAGGGGACAGGGAGAGAGACCCAGTACTTC. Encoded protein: CAWKGTGRETQYF.